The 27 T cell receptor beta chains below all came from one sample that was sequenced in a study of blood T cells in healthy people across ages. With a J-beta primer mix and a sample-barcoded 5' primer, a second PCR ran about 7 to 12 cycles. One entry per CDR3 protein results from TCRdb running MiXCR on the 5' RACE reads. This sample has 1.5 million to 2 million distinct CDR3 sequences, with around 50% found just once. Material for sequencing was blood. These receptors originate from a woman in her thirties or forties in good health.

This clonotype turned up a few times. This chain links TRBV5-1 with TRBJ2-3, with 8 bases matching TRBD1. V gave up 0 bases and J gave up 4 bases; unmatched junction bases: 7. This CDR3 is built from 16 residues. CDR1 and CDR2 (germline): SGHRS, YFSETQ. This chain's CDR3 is CASSLDPPTGADTQYF. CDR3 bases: TGCGCCAGCAGCTTGGATCCGCCGACAGGGGCAGATACGCAGTATTTT.

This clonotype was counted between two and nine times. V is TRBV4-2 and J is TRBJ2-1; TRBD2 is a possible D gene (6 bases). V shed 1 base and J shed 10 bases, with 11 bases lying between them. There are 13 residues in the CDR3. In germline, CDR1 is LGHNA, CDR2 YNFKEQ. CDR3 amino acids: CASSQGRGEEQFF. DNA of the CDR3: TGTGCCAGCAGCCAAGGGCGGGGTGAGGAGCAGTTCTTC.

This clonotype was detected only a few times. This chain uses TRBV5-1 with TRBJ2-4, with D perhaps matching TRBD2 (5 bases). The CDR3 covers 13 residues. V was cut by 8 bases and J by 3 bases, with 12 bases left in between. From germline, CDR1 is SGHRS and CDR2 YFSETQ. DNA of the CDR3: TGCGCCAGTTCCGGGGTAGGCAAAAACATTCAGTACTTC. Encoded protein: CASSGVGKNIQYF. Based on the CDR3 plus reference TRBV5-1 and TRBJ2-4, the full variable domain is KAGVTQTPRYLIKTRGQQVTLSCSPISGHRSVSWYQQTPGQGLQFLFEYFSETQRNKGNFPGRFSGRQFSNSRSEMNVSTLELGDSALYLCASSGVGKNIQYFGAGTRLSVL.

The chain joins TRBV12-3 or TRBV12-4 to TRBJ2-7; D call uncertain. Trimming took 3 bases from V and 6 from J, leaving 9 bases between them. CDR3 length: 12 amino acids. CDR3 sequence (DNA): TGTGCCAGCAGTTTTGTCAGGTCCGAGCAGTACTTC. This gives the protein CASSFVRSEQYF.

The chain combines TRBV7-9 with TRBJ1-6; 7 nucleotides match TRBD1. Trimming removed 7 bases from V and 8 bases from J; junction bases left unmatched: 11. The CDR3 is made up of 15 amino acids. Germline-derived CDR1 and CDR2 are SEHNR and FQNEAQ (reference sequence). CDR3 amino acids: CASNRQGEVDSPLHF. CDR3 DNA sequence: TGTGCCAGCAACCGACAGGGCGAGGTGGATTCACCCCTCCACTTT.

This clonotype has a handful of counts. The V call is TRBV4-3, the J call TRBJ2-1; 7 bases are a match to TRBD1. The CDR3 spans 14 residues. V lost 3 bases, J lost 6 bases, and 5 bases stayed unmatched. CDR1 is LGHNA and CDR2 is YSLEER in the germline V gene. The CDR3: CASSQIQGSNEQFF. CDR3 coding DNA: TGCGCCAGCAGCCAGATACAGGGGAGCAATGAGCAGTTCTTC.

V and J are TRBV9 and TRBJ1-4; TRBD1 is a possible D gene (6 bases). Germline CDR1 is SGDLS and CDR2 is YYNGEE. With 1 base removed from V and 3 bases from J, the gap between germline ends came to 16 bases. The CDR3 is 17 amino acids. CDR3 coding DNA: TGTGCCAGCAGCGTATTCGGAGGGCAGGGGCCTAATGAAAAACTGTTTTTT. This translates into CASSVFGGQGPNEKLFF.

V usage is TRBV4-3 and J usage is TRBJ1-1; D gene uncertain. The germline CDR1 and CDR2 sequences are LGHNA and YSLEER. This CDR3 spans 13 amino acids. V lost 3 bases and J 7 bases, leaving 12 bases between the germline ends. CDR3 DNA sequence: TGCGCCAGCAGCCAGGGGTCGGGTAGTGAAGCTTTCTTT. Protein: CASSQGSGSEAFF.

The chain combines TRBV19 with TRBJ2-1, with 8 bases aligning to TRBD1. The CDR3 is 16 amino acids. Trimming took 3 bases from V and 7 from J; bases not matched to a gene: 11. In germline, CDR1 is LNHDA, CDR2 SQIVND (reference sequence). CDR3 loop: CASSISWQGARNEQFF. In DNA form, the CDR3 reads TGTGCCAGTAGTATTAGCTGGCAGGGGGCTAGGAATGAGCAGTTCTTC. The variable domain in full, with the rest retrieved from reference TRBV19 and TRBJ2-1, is DGGITQSPKYLFRKEGQNVTLSCEQNLNHDAMYWYRQDPGQGLRLIYYSQIVNDFQKGDIAEGYSVSREKKESFPLTVTSAQKNPTAFYLCASSISWQGARNEQFFGPGTRLTVL.

The CDR3 bases are TGTGCCAGCAGTCGACAGGGGACCGGGCAGTACTTC. Translated: CASSRQGTGQYF. J is TRBJ2-7 and V is TRBV6-2 or TRBV6-3; 8 positions agree with TRBD1. The germline gives CDR1 MNHEY, CDR2 SVGEGT. The CDR3 is 12 amino acids. The ends lost 5 bases at V and 9 bases at J; junction bases unmatched: 6.

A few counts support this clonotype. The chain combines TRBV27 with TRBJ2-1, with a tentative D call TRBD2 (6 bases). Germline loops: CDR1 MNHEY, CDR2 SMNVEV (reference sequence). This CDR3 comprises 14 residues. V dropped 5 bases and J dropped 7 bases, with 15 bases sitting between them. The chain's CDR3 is CASSPVAVFNEQFF. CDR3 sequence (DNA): TGTGCCAGCAGTCCGGTAGCGGTCTTTAATGAGCAGTTCTTC.

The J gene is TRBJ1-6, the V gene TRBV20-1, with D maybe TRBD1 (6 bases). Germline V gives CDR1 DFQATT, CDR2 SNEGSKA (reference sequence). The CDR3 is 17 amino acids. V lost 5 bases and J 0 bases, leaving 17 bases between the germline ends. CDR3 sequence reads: CSAFRGQTGSYNSPLHF. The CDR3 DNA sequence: TGCAGTGCTTTCAGAGGACAGACCGGCTCCTATAATTCACCCCTCCACTTT.

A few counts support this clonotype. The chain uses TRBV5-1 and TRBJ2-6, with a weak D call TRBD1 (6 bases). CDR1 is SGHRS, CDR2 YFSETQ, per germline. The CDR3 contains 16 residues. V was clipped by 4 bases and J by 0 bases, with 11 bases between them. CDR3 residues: CASSPQGISGANVLTF. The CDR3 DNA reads TGCGCCAGCAGCCCTCAGGGGATCTCTGGGGCCAACGTCCTGACTTTC. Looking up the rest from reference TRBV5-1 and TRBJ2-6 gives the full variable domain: KAGVTQTPRYLIKTRGQQVTLSCSPISGHRSVSWYQQTPGQGLQFLFEYFSETQRNKGNFPGRFSGRQFSNSRSEMNVSTLELGDSALYLCASSPQGISGANVLTFGAGSRLTVL.

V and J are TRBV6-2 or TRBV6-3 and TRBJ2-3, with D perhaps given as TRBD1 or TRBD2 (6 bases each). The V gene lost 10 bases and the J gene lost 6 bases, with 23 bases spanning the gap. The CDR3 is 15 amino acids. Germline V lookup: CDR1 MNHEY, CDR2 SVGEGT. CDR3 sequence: CAIGLYGGPKDTQYF. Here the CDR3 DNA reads TGTGCCATCGGGTTATACGGGGGCCCCAAGGATACGCAGTATTTT.

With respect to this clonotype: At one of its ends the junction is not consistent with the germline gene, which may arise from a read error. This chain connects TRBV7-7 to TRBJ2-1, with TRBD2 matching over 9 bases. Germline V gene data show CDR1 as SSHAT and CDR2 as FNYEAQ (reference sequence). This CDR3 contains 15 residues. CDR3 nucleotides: TGTGCTAGCAGCCGCCTAGCGGGGATTTTCAATGAGCAGTTCTTC. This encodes CASSRLAGIFNEQFF.

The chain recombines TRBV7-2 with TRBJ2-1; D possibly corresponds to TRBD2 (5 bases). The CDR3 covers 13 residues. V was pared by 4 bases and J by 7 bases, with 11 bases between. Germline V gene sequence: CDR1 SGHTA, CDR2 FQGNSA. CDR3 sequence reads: CASSSWTVNEQFF. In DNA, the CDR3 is TGTGCCAGCAGCTCGTGGACTGTTAATGAGCAGTTCTTC.

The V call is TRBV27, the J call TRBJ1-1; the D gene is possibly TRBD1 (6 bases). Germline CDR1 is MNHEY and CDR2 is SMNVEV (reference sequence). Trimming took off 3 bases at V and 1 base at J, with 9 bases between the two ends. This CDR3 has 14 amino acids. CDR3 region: CASSFDRPNTEAFF. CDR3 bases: TGTGCCAGCAGTTTCGACAGGCCGAACACTGAAGCTTTCTTT.

CDR3 protein: CASSFYGARGYTF. As DNA, the CDR3 is TGTGCCAGCAGCTTTTACGGCGCGCGGGGCTACACCTTC. V is TRBV5-6 and J is TRBJ1-2; D gene unclear. Deletions cut 2 bases from V and 8 bases from J, with 13 bases between. The CDR3 sequence is 13 residues long. CDR1 is SGHDT, CDR2 YYEEEE, per germline.

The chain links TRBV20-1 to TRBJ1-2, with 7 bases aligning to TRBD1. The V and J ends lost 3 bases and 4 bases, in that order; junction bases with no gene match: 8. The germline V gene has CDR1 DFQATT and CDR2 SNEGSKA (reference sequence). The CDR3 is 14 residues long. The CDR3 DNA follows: TGCAGTGCTAGTCCCGAGACAGGGATCTATGGCTACACCTTC. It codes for CSASPETGIYGYTF.

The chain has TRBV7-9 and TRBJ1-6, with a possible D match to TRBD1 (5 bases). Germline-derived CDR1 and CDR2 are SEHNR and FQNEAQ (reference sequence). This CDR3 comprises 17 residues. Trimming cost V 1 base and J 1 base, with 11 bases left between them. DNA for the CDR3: TGTGCCAGCAGCTTAGGCGCAGGGTGGTCCTATAATTCACCCCTCCACTTT. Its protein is CASSLGAGWSYNSPLHF.

The CDR3 coding sequence is TGTGCCAGCAGTGAGACGGCGGGGGACTACGAGCAGTACTTC. Residues: CASSETAGDYEQYF. The chain employs TRBV6-1 and TRBJ2-4; TRBD2 aligns across 7 bases. The J call may be wrong; the DNA end is better matched by TRBJ2-7. The length of the CDR3 is 14 residues. Germline lookup yields CDR1 MNHNS and CDR2 SASEGT.

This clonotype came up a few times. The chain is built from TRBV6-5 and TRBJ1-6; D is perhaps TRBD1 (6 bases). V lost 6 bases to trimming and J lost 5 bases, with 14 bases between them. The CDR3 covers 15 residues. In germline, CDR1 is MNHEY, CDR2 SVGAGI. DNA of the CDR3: TGTGCCAGCAGCTCTGCAGGGGATCATAATTCACCCCTCCACTTT. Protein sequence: CASSSAGDHNSPLHF.

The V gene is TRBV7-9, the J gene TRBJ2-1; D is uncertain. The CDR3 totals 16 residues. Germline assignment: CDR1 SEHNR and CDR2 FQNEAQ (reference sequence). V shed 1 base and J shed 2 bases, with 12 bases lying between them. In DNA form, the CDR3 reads TGTGCCAGCAGCTTAGTGATCCTAGGCCCCTACAATGAGCAGTTCTTC. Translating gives CASSLVILGPYNEQFF.

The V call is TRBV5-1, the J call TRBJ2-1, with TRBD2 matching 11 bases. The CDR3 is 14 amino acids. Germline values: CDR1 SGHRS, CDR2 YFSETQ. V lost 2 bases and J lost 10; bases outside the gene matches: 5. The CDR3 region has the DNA TGCGCCAGCAGCTTTGAACTAGCGGGGGAAGAGCAGTTCTTC. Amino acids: CASSFELAGEEQFF.

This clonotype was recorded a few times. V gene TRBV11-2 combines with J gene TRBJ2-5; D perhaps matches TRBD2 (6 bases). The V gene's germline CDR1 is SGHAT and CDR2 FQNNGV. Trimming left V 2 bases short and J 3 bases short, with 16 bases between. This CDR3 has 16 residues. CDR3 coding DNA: TGTGCCAGCAGCTTAAACGGGGGTGGAGCAGAAGAGACCCAGTACTTC. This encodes CASSLNGGGAEETQYF.

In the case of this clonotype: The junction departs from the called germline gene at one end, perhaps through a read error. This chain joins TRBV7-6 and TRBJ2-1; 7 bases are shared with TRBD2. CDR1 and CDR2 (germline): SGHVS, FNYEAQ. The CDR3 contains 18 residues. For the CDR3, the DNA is TGTGCCAGCAGCTCCAGGGCCATAGCGCCGGGGGGAGGGAATGAACAGTTCTTC. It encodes CASSSRAIAPGGGNEQFF. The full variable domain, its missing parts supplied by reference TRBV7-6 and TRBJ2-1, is GAGVSQSPRYKVTKRGQDVALRCDPISGHVSLYWYRQALGQGPEFLTYFNYEAQQDKSGLPNDRFSAERPEGSISTLTIQRTEQRDSAMYRCASSSRAIAPGGGNEQFFGPGTRLTVL.

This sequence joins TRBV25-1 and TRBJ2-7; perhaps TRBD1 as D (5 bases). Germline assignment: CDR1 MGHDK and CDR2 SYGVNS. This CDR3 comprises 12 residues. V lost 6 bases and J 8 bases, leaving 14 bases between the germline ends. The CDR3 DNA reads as TGTGCCAGCAGCCAGGGCCCAGCGAAGCAGTACTTC. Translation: CASSQGPAKQYF.